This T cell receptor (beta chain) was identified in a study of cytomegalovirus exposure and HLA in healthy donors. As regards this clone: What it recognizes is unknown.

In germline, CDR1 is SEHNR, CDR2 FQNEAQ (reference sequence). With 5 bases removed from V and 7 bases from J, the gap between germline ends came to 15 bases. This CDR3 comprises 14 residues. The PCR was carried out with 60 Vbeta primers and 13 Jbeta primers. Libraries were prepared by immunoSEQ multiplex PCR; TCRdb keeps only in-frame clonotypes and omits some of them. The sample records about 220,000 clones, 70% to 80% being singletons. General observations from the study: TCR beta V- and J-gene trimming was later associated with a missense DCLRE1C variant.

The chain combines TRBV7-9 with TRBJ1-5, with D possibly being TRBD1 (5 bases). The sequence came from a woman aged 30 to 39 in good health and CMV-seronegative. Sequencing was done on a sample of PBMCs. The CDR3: CASSPEGLGQPQHF. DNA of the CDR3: TGTGCCAGCAGCCCGGAGGGACTAGGGCAGCCCCAGCATTTT.